Following are 28 T cell receptor beta chains from one sample sequenced in a study of monozygotic twins with cystic fibrosis (dated by TCRdb to the early 2020s). Libraries were made using the immunoSEQ multiplex PCR assay. TCRdb obtained this table from immuneACCESS and retained in-frame rearrangements with V and J assigned. These tables miss some clones; where compared with another copy, unresolved V genes account for less than half of the shortfall, and the remainder is unexplained. In this sample the table shows roughly 19,000 clones, around 97% of which occur a single time. The biggest ten clones account for 1.5% to 2% of the sample. Sequenced input: blood. All receptors derive from a woman aged 30 to 39 with cystic fibrosis.

This clone appeared a single time. The J gene is TRBJ2-1, the V gene TRBV9; 7 bases agree with TRBD1. V was pared by 0 bases and J by 4 bases, with 7 bases of the junction left unmatched. The germline gives CDR1 SGDLS, CDR2 YYNGEE. This CDR3 comprises 16 residues. CDR3 in amino acids: CASSVGGRGTYNEQFF. The CDR3 DNA sequence: TGTGCCAGCAGCGTAGGTGGCAGGGGGACATACAATGAGCAGTTCTTC.

This clone was seen a single time. The gene calls are TRBV7-2 and TRBJ2-5; D is possibly TRBD2 (5 bases). CDR1 and CDR2 (germline): SGHTA, FQGNSA. V lost 5 bases and J lost 7, with 17 bases in between. This CDR3 spans 14 amino acids. The CDR3 here is CASSLDTSAGTQYF. CDR3 nucleotide sequence: TGTGCCAGCAGCCTCGACACCTCGGCGGGGACCCAGTACTTC.

The chain couples TRBV5-4 to TRBJ2-4; a weak D match, TRBD2 (5 bases). The CDR3 runs 15 residues. Germline V CDR1 and CDR2: SGHNT, YYREEE (reference sequence). V gave up 4 bases and J gave up 8 bases, with 19 bases separating them. The CDR3 nucleotides are TGTGCCAGCAGCCTATACGGGGTCCGCCCCCACATTCAGTACTTC. Residues: CASSLYGVRPHIQYF.

This clone was seen just once. V is TRBV4-1 and J is TRBJ2-3; 8 bases map to TRBD2. J was trimmed by 0 bases and V by 3 bases; bases with no gene match: 2. Germline CDR1 and CDR2: MGHRA and YSYEKL. The CDR3 runs 15 residues. As DNA, the CDR3 is TGCGCCAGCAGCCAGTTAGCGGGGAGCACAGATACGCAGTATTTT. Amino acids: CASSQLAGSTDTQYF.

V usage is TRBV6-1 and J usage is TRBJ2-3; 10 positions match TRBD2. The CDR3 runs to 15 residues. The V gene end was trimmed by 3 bases and the J gene end by 8 bases; junction bases not matched to a gene: 8. The germline V gene encodes CDR1 MNHNS and CDR2 SASEGT. The CDR3 loop is CASSDQRGGSSTQYF. The CDR3 DNA is TGTGCCAGCAGTGACCAGCGGGGGGGGTCGAGTACGCAGTATTTT.

V and J are TRBV30 and TRBJ2-7, with TRBD2 matching over 7 bases. The germline V gene encodes CDR1 GTSNPN and CDR2 SVGIG (reference sequence). The CDR3 totals 13 residues. V was clipped by 4 bases and J by 2 bases; unmatched bases: 5. The CDR3 DNA reads as TGTGCCTGGACTTCGGGGAGGGCCTACGAGCAGTACTTC. Amino acids: CAWTSGRAYEQYF.

The chain has TRBV25-1 and TRBJ2-5, with 7 bases that match TRBD1. TRBJ2-7 explains the end of the DNA better; the J call may be wrong. CDR1 is MGHDK and CDR2 is SYGVNS in the germline V gene. The CDR3 consists of 14 residues. The CDR3: CASSYRGTSYEQYF. The CDR3 DNA is TGTGCCAGCAGTTACAGGGGCACCTCCTACGAGCAGTACTTC.

This rearrangement joins TRBV15 to TRBJ1-6, with 8 bases aligning to TRBD1. CDR1 and CDR2 (germline): LNHNV, YYDKDF (reference sequence). This CDR3 is 14 amino acids long. Losses at the gene ends were 3 bases for V and 10 bases for J; bases not matched to a gene: 5. The CDR3 loop is CATSSGQGGSPLHF. CDR3 DNA: TGTGCCACCAGCAGTGGACAGGGAGGCTCACCCCTCCACTTT.

The rearrangement uses TRBV14 and TRBJ1-2, with 7 bases lining up with TRBD1. The CDR3 has 15 residues. Germline assignment: CDR1 SGHDN and CDR2 FVKESK. Trimming at V came to 4 bases and at J to 8 bases, leaving 13 bases not matched to a gene. The CDR3 sequence: CASSPRKGAADGYTF. In nucleotides, the CDR3 is TGTGCCAGCAGCCCAAGAAAGGGGGCCGCGGACGGCTACACCTTC.

The J gene is TRBJ1-5, the V gene TRBV5-1, with TRBD1 as a possible D gene (6 bases). The CDR3 runs 14 residues. Germline V lookup: CDR1 SGHRS, CDR2 YFSETQ. V lost 4 bases to trimming and J lost 4 bases, with 12 bases between them. Here the CDR3 reads CASSQDRVNQPQHF. The CDR3 DNA is TGCGCCAGCAGCCAGGACAGAGTTAATCAGCCCCAGCATTTT.

This chain links TRBV30 with TRBJ1-2; TRBD1 aligns across 7 bases. The length of the CDR3 is 12 residues. CDR1 is GTSNPN, CDR2 SVGIG, per germline (reference sequence). V dropped 1 base and J dropped 10; count of bases not matched to a gene: 6. CDR3: CAWSGDSTVYTF. CDR3 sequence (DNA): TGTGCCTGGAGTGGGGACAGTACTGTCTACACCTTC.

CDR3 amino acids: CATRKKHF. As DNA, the CDR3 is TGTGCCACCCGGAAAAAGCATTTT. This sequence joins TRBV21-1 and TRBJ1-5. TRBV21-1 is a pseudogene segment. The CDR3 extends over 8 amino acids.

The chain uses TRBV15 and TRBJ1-3, with D possibly TRBD1 on 5 matching bases. V was cut by 0 bases and J by 4 bases, with 16 bases left in between. Germline CDR1 LNHNV, CDR2 YYDKDF (reference sequence). The CDR3 covers 17 residues. CDR3 residues: CATSRDREGMDGNTIYF. The DNA for the CDR3 is TGTGCCACCAGCAGAGATAGGGAGGGGATGGACGGAAACACCATATATTTT.

The chain employs TRBV6-5 and TRBJ1-6; 7 nucleotides line up with TRBD1. The CDR3 length is 15 residues. Germline V gives CDR1 MNHEY, CDR2 SVGAGI. J lost 8 bases, V lost 0 bases, and 4 bases had no gene match. The DNA for the CDR3 is TGTGCCAGCAGTTACTCGGGGGACAGAGATTCACCCCTCCACTTT. Protein: CASSYSGDRDSPLHF.

DNA for the CDR3: TGTGCCAGCAGACAAAATCACAGGCTAGCCTACGAGCAGTACTTC. Translation gives CASRQNHRLAYEQYF. The rearrangement uses TRBV6-5 and TRBJ2-7; D is perhaps TRBD1 (5 bases). From germline, CDR1 is MNHEY and CDR2 SVGAGI. The germline V and J ends were trimmed by 6 bases and 2 bases, with 17 bases remaining between them. This CDR3 spans 15 amino acids.

This chain uses TRBV29-1 with TRBJ2-3; D gene unclear. CDR3 length equals 13 residues. Trimming stripped 5 bases from V and 3 bases from J, with 12 bases between. From germline, CDR1 is SQVTM and CDR2 ANQGSEA. The CDR3 region is CSVHGLLTDTQYF. The CDR3 region has the DNA TGCAGCGTTCATGGGTTGCTTACAGATACGCAGTATTTT.

The chain links TRBV4-2 to TRBJ2-5; TRBD2 is a possible D gene (6 bases). V lost 0 bases and J lost 6, with 20 bases in between. Germline loops: CDR1 LGHNA, CDR2 YNFKEQ. The CDR3 has 17 amino acids. CDR3 DNA: TGTGCCAGCAGCCAAGATAGGGACTCCGGTGAGAGGAAGACCCAGTACTTC. Residues: CASSQDRDSGERKTQYF.

This chain links TRBV18 with TRBJ2-3; 11 bases map to TRBD2. This CDR3 has 15 amino acids. Trimming cost V 5 bases and J 5 bases; bases outside gene matches: 6. The germline V gene has CDR1 KGHSH and CDR2 LQKENI. CDR3 sequence (DNA): TGTGCCAGCTCAGCCATAGCGGGGGGGCAAGATACGCAGTATTTT. This sequence encodes CASSAIAGGQDTQYF.

The V gene is TRBV6-1, the J gene TRBJ1-2; 11 bases agree with TRBD1. The germline CDR1 and CDR2 sequences are MNHNS and SASEGT. V shed 1 base, J shed 4 bases, and the junction held 5 bases outside the gene matches. This CDR3 is 16 amino acids long. In DNA, the CDR3 is TGTGCCAGCAGTGAAGTCGGGACAGGGGGGACCTATGGCTACACCTTC. Translating gives CASSEVGTGGTYGYTF.

The V gene is TRBV19, the J gene TRBJ2-2; perhaps D is TRBD1 or TRBD2 (5 bases each). The V end lost 9 bases, the J end lost 7 bases, and 15 bases lay between the germline ends. Germline CDR1 reads LNHDA; CDR2 reads SQIVND (reference sequence). CDR3 length equals 13 residues. In DNA, the CDR3 is TGTGCCAGCTCTCTTGGGGGTTACGGGGAGCTGTTTTTT. Protein: CASSLGGYGELFF. Based on the CDR3 plus reference TRBV19 and TRBJ2-2, the full variable domain is DGGITQSPKYLFRKEGQNVTLSCEQNLNHDAMYWYRQDPGQGLRLIYYSQIVNDFQKGDIAEGYSVSREKKESFPLTVTSAQKNPTAFYLCASSLGGYGELFFGEGSRLTVL.

The rearrangement links TRBV29-1 to TRBJ2-1; the match to TRBD2 covers 8 bases. Per the germline V gene, CDR1 is SQVTM and CDR2 is ANQGSEA. Unmatched junction bases numbered 8, after V lost 7 bases and J lost 3 bases. The CDR3 totals 14 residues. The CDR3 sequence: CSGLRGGLYNEQFF. CDR3 bases: TGCAGCGGTCTACGGGGGGGCCTCTACAATGAGCAGTTCTTC.

Within the sample, this clone is medium-sized (0.01 to 0.1%). The chain carries TRBV7-2 and TRBJ2-1; 14 bases match TRBD2. Germline-derived CDR1 and CDR2 are SGHTA and FQGNSA. V trimming: 4 bases; J trimming: 2 bases; junction bases outside the gene matches: 7. CDR3 length: 18 residues. CDR3 region: CASSSLTSGGAPYNEQFF. Here the CDR3 DNA reads TGTGCCAGCAGCTCGCTGACTAGCGGGGGGGCACCCTACAATGAGCAGTTCTTC.

V is TRBV30 and J is TRBJ1-6; TRBD1 agrees at 10 bases. This CDR3 is built from 19 residues. V trimming: 1 base; J trimming: 0 bases; junction bases outside the gene matches: 9. Germline CDR1 and CDR2: GTSNPN and SVGIG (reference sequence). In nucleotides, the CDR3 is TGTGCCTGGAGTGCTGGGACAGGGGTTTTTAGCTCCTATAATTCACCCCTCCACTTT. The encoded protein is CAWSAGTGVFSSYNSPLHF.

This chain connects TRBV20-1 to TRBJ1-2, with D unclear. Germline values: CDR1 DFQATT, CDR2 SNEGSKA (reference sequence). The V end was cut by 5 bases, the J end by 4 bases, with 8 bases between. CDR3 length: 11 amino acids. The CDR3 sequence is CSAGQTYGYTF. For the CDR3, the DNA is TGCAGTGCTGGCCAGACCTATGGCTACACCTTC.

The chain joins TRBV7-2 to TRBJ2-2; D might be TRBD1 or TRBD2, each matching 5 bases. The CDR3 contains 15 residues. The V and J ends lost 2 bases and 5 bases respectively, with 12 bases between them. The V gene's germline CDR1 is SGHTA and CDR2 FQGNSA. The CDR3 loop reads CASSLRAGRTGELFF. The CDR3 nucleotides are TGTGCCAGCAGCTTAAGGGCAGGGAGAACCGGGGAGCTGTTTTTT. Full variable domain (rest looked up from reference TRBV7-2 and TRBJ2-2): GAGVSQSPSNKVTEKGKDVELRCDPISGHTALYWYRQSLGQGLEFLIYFQGNSAPDKSGLPSDRFSAERTGGSVSTLTIQRTQQEDSAVYLCASSLRAGRTGELFFGEGSRLTVL.

The CDR3 spells CATSRDSGGAYEQYF. DNA of the CDR3: TGTGCCACCAGCAGAGATAGCGGGGGGGCCTACGAGCAGTACTTC. The chain carries TRBV15 and TRBJ2-7, with 11 bases aligning to TRBD2. V lost 0 bases to trimming and J lost 2 bases; unmatched junction nucleotides: 0. The CDR3 extends over 15 amino acids. Germline V gene sequence: CDR1 LNHNV, CDR2 YYDKDF (reference sequence).

This chain uses TRBV10-1 with TRBJ2-3, with D uncertain. The V gene's germline CDR1 is WNHNN and CDR2 SYGVQD (reference sequence). The CDR3 spans 13 residues. Trimming removed 0 bases at V and 10 bases at J, with 11 bases between. The CDR3 DNA reads TGCGCCAGCAGTGAGTCGGGCGTTCGTTCGCAGTATTTT. The encoded protein is CASSESGVRSQYF.

The chain joins TRBV6-5 to TRBJ1-1, with D possibly TRBD1 on 5 matching bases. The CDR3 length is 14 residues. V was cut by 2 bases and J by 5 bases, with 12 bases left in between. From germline, CDR1 is MNHEY and CDR2 SVGAGI. In nucleotides, the CDR3 is TGTGCCAGCAGTTACGGGGGGTCGGGGACTGAAGCTTTCTTT. Translated: CASSYGGSGTEAFF.